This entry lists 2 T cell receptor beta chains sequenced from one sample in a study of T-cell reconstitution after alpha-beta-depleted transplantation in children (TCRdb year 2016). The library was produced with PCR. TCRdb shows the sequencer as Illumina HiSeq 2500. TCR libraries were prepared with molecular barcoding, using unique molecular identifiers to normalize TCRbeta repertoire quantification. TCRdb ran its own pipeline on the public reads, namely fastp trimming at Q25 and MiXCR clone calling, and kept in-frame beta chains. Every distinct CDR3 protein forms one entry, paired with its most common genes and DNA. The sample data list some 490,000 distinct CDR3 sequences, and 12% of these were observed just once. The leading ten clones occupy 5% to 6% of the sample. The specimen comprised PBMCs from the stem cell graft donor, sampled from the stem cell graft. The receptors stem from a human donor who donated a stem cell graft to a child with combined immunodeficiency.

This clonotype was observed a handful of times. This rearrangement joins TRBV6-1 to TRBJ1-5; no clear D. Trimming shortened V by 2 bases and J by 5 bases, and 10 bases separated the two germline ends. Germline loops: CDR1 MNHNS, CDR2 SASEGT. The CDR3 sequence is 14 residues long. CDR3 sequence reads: CASSENPIYQPQHF. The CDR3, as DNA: TGTGCCAGCAGTGAAAACCCCATCTATCAGCCCCAGCATTTT.

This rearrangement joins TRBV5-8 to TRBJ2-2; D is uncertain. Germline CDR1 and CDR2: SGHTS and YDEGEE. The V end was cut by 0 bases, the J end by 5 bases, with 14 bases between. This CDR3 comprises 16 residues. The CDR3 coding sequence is TGTGCCAGCAGCTTGGTAGCTCCTGCTTCAACCGGGGAGCTGTTTTTT. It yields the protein CASSLVAPASTGELFF.